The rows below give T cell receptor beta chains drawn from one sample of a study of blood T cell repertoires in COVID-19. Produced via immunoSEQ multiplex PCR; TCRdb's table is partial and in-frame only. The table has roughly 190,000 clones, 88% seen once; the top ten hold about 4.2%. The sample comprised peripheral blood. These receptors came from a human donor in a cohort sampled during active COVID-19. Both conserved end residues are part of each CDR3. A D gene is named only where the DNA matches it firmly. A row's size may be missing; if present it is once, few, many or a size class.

CDR3nt: TGTGCCAGCTCACCACTTTGGGGGCCCGGGGAGCTGTTTTTT; CDR3aa: CASSPLWGPGELFF; j_gene: TRBJ2-2; d_gene: -; abundance: -; v_gene: TRBV18
CDR3nt: TGTGCCAGCAGCGTAAGTGGACAGGCCACCTCCTACGAGCAGTACTTC; CDR3aa: CASSVSGQATSYEQYF; j_gene: TRBJ2-7; d_gene: TRBD1; abundance: -; v_gene: TRBV9
CDR3nt: TGCGCCAGCAGCCAAGAATACAGTAACACCGGGGAGCTGTTTTTT; CDR3aa: CASSQEYSNTGELFF; j_gene: TRBJ2-2; d_gene: -; abundance: -; v_gene: TRBV4-3
CDR3nt: TGTGCCAGCAGTGAAGGATCGGACATTTCACCCCTCCACTTT; CDR3aa: CASSEGSDISPLHF; j_gene: TRBJ1-6; d_gene: -; abundance: -; v_gene: TRBV6-1
CDR3nt: TGTGCCAGCAGCTTAACGGGGGGGCCAGATACGCAGTATTTT; CDR3aa: CASSLTGGPDTQYF; j_gene: TRBJ2-3; d_gene: TRBD2; abundance: -; v_gene: TRBV11-2
CDR3nt: TGTGCCAGCAGTTTTGGAGCCTCGACCGGGGAGCTGTTTTTT; CDR3aa: CASSFGASTGELFF; j_gene: TRBJ2-2; d_gene: -; abundance: -; v_gene: TRBV27
CDR3nt: TGTGCCAGCAGCTCGCTATTTGGTGGCTACACCTTC; CDR3aa: CASSSLFGGYTF; j_gene: TRBJ1-2; d_gene: -; abundance: -; v_gene: TRBV7-9
CDR3nt: TGTGCCAGCAGCTTTGGCGAGGAAGGCACCATATATTTT; CDR3aa: CASSFGEEGTIYF; j_gene: TRBJ1-3; d_gene: -; abundance: -; v_gene: TRBV5-6
CDR3nt: TGCGCCAGCAGGGTGACAGGGGGATATTTGGAGACCCAGTACTTC; CDR3aa: CASRVTGGYLETQYF; j_gene: TRBJ2-5; d_gene: TRBD1; abundance: -; v_gene: TRBV5-1
CDR3nt: TGTGCCAGCAGTGAACAGACTAGCGGGATCTATACGCAGTATTTT; CDR3aa: CASSEQTSGIYTQYF; j_gene: TRBJ2-3; d_gene: TRBD2; abundance: -; v_gene: TRBV2
CDR3nt: TGCGCCAGCAGCCAAGGGTCGGACAGGAGCAATCAGCCCCAGCATTTT; CDR3aa: CASSQGSDRSNQPQHF; j_gene: TRBJ1-5; d_gene: TRBD1; abundance: few; v_gene: TRBV4-1
CDR3nt: TGTGCCAGCAGCACCCGGGGGGCTGGAAACACCATATATTTT; CDR3aa: CASSTRGAGNTIYF; j_gene: TRBJ1-3; d_gene: -; abundance: -; v_gene: TRBV5-4
CDR3nt: TGTGCCAGCAGTCCGCGGACAGCCACTGGAAACACCATATATTTT; CDR3aa: CASSPRTATGNTIYF; j_gene: TRBJ1-3; d_gene: -; abundance: -; v_gene: TRBV27
CDR3nt: TGTGCCAGCAGTTCCGCGGGGGAGGCGACCAATGAGCAGTTCTTC; CDR3aa: CASSSAGEATNEQFF; j_gene: TRBJ2-1; d_gene: TRBD2; abundance: -; v_gene: TRBV27
CDR3nt: TGTGCCAGCAGCTCAGAATCAAGCTCCTACAATGAGCAGTTCTTC; CDR3aa: CASSSESSSYNEQFF; j_gene: TRBJ2-1; d_gene: -; abundance: -; v_gene: TRBV5-4
CDR3nt: TGCGCCAGCAGCGCGGGAGGCCCGAACAATGAGCAGTTCTTC; CDR3aa: CASSAGGPNNEQFF; j_gene: TRBJ2-1; d_gene: TRBD2; abundance: -; v_gene: TRBV5-1
CDR3nt: TGTGCCACCAGTGAACCAGACAGGGGCCTGGGATACGAGCAGTACTTC; CDR3aa: CATSEPDRGLGYEQYF; j_gene: TRBJ2-7; d_gene: TRBD1; abundance: -; v_gene: TRBV24-1
CDR3nt: TGTGCCAGCACCCCAACCGGACAGGGGGCAGTAGGGGAGCTGTTTTTT; CDR3aa: CASTPTGQGAVGELFF; j_gene: TRBJ2-2; d_gene: TRBD1; abundance: -; v_gene: TRBV7-2
CDR3nt: TGTGCCAGCACTCCGACCGGGACAGGGAGCACCGGGGAGCTGTTTTTT; CDR3aa: CASTPTGTGSTGELFF; j_gene: TRBJ2-2; d_gene: TRBD1; abundance: -; v_gene: TRBV27
CDR3nt: TGTGCCAGCAGTTTAGGGACAGGGGGCGTACTAGGCTATGGCTACACCTTC; CDR3aa: CASSLGTGGVLGYGYTF; j_gene: TRBJ1-2; d_gene: TRBD1; abundance: -; v_gene: TRBV27
CDR3nt: TGTGCCAGCAGTTTACCCCAGGGTTACAGAAACACTGAAGCTTTCTTT; CDR3aa: CASSLPQGYRNTEAFF; j_gene: TRBJ1-1; d_gene: -; abundance: -; v_gene: TRBV28
CDR3nt: TGTGCCAGTAGTGGGAGCCGGTCACTAGCCAAAAACATTCAGTACTTC; CDR3aa: CASSGSRSLAKNIQYF; j_gene: TRBJ2-4; d_gene: -; abundance: -; v_gene: TRBV19
CDR3nt: TGTGCCACCAGTGATACTAGCGGGCTAGGATCCTACAATGAGCAGTTCTTC; CDR3aa: CATSDTSGLGSYNEQFF; j_gene: TRBJ2-1; d_gene: TRBD2; abundance: -; v_gene: TRBV24-1
CDR3nt: TGTGCCAGCACTGTGCTAGGGACTCGGGGCTACACCTTC; CDR3aa: CASTVLGTRGYTF; j_gene: TRBJ1-2; d_gene: -; abundance: -; v_gene: TRBV6-5
CDR3nt: TGTGCCAGCAGTGAATTTATCCCCCGGACTTCTTACAATGAGCAGTTCTTC; CDR3aa: CASSEFIPRTSYNEQFF; j_gene: TRBJ2-1; d_gene: -; abundance: -; v_gene: TRBV2
CDR3nt: TGTGCCAGCAGTGAAGAGACAGGAGCCTACGAGCAGTACTTC; CDR3aa: CASSEETGAYEQYF; j_gene: TRBJ2-7; d_gene: -; abundance: -; v_gene: TRBV2
CDR3nt: TGCGCCAGCAGCTTGAATAGCGGGGGGACCTACGAGCAGTACTTC; CDR3aa: CASSLNSGGTYEQYF; j_gene: TRBJ2-7; d_gene: TRBD2; abundance: -; v_gene: TRBV5-1
CDR3nt: TGCGCCAGCAGCCAGATGAGAAGCGAGACCCAGTACTTC; CDR3aa: CASSQMRSETQYF; j_gene: TRBJ2-5; d_gene: -; abundance: -; v_gene: TRBV4-1
CDR3nt: TGTGCCAGCACCACAATAGCGGGTCAGGGTCGCTCCGGGGAGCTGTTTTTT; CDR3aa: CASTTIAGQGRSGELFF; j_gene: TRBJ2-2; d_gene: TRBD2; abundance: -; v_gene: TRBV3-1/TRBV3-2